What follows describes a single T cell receptor (beta chain). The clone's antigen remains unknown. Qualities for individual bases were not recorded, and no much larger clone is one base off. Healthy HIV-negative adults with no recently reported acute infections or vaccinations were included as donors. Only Caucasian adults living in Nashville, Tennessee, USA were represented among the donors. Magnetic negative selection was used to enrich CD4+ T cells, after which naive cells were positively selected on CD45RA and the negative fraction became the memory subset. After blood collection by leukapheresis, PBMCs were isolated using Ficoll-Histopaque density gradient centrifugation and then cryopreserved in the vapor phase of liquid nitrogen. Analytical flow cytometry was used to check the purity and quantity of every magnetically sorted T cell population. From each sorted fraction, genomic DNA was isolated and quantified by UV absorbance on a Nanodrop 2000c.

Using the deep immunoSEQ assay, TCR CDR3 regions were amplified from genomic DNA by multiplex PCR. For each cell subset, the extracted genomic DNA was distributed evenly across all wells of several immunoSEQ 96-well plates, and each plate served as one replicate. For sorted subsets, about 220 ng of genomic DNA, equivalent to around 30,000 T cell genomes, went into each replicate PCR. Purified libraries were measured with a Qubit 3.0 fluorometer, size-checked on a Bioanalyzer 2100, and measured again with the KAPA Library Quantification kit. Every immunoSEQ 96-well plate was sequenced on a separate single-read 150-cycle Illumina NextSeq 550 flow cell. For the original study's pipeline: The immunoSEQ output contained only junctional sequences without quality scores, so filtering could not match that applied to full-length reads. Sequences were annotated with PyIR, a Python wrapper for IgBLAST v1.9, using IMGT germline references to assign V/J genes and CDR3. Reads were filtered out if the reads had weak V/J assignments (E-value above 1e-6), no CDR3, stop codons, out-of-frame junctions, or ambiguous translated residues. V3J clonotypes were defined by identical inferred V gene, J gene, and CDR3 amino acid sequence. Percentage overlap between repertoires was computed as shared unique clonotypes divided by the size of the smaller repertoire. Three approaches were used to assess repertoire richness: RTK rarefaction, the Chao1 estimator, and Recon v2.1 estimates of unobserved clonotypes. For all TCRbeta clonotypes obtained by the gDNA method from a few donors, generation probabilities were computed with OLGA. In TCRdb, the immuneACCESS table is reduced to in-frame sequences with V and J assigned. These tables do not hold every clone; where another copy was compared, an unresolved V gene accounts for under half, and the others remain unexplained. V and J calls and clone size are those listed in that table; D and trimming were worked out from the DNA. Recorded for this sample are under 200,000 clones; 90% to 95% of them occurred a single time. The ten largest clones add up to 0.067% of the sample.

The sample comes from a study of shared clonotypes between healthy human individuals (dated by TCRdb to the early 2020s). Broadly, across the study: A couple of women and a few men aged 18 to 49 years were included in the cohort. For each donor, three plates each were used for CD4 naive and CD4 memory, two plates were used for CD8 naive, and one plate was used for CD8 memory. Libraries were prepared and TCR repertoires were sequenced by different laboratories using diverse techniques, in order to increase sequencing depth and limit assay-specific biases. Per donor, leukapheresis produced somewhere between about 0.9 and 9.5 billion PBMCs. Blood TCR repertoires of 5 or 6 healthy adults were deeply sequenced to estimate repertoire size and the extent of clonotype sharing between individuals.

Beyond this particular receptor, the publication reports: Across a handful of donors, 5% to 6% of naive CD4, roughly 3.5% of naive CD8, 2.3% of memory CD4, and 0.4% to 0.45% of memory CD8 clonotypes were shared. Pairwise subsampling led to the expectation that sequencing depth would affect the degree of clonotype sharing among donors. Estimated clonotype richness was generally larger for naive than for memory subsets. Sampling was restricted to blood, and TCR repertoires in tissue are likely to differ from TCR repertoires in blood. Even with the large sequencing depth, rarefaction of the sorted-subset datasets indicated that sequencing was incomplete. Because the study included only a small number of donors, the genetic and exposure-history diversity represented was limited. Compared with non-shared clonotypes, the clonotypes found in all four sorted-subset donors had higher generation probabilities.

Per the germline V gene, SGHRS is the CDR1 and YFSETQ is the CDR2. The CDR3 starts with the cysteine, ends with the phenylalanine, and has 14 residues. Just the 42-base CDR3 DNA is kept, in frame starting at base 1. The sequenced sample was naive CD4+ T cells sorted from blood. The cell subset or site label, as the study defines it: CD45RA+ positively selected. This clonotype was obtained from a woman aged 25 to 39 in good health. The rearranged chain carries TRBV5-1 and TRBJ2-5, with TRBD1 matching 11 junction bases. The tail of the sequence fits TRBJ2-7 better, so the J call may be wrong. Read as DNA, the sequence is TGCGCCAGCAGCACCGGACAGGGGGCGGTCGAGCAGTACTTC. This translates into CASSTGQGAVEQYF.